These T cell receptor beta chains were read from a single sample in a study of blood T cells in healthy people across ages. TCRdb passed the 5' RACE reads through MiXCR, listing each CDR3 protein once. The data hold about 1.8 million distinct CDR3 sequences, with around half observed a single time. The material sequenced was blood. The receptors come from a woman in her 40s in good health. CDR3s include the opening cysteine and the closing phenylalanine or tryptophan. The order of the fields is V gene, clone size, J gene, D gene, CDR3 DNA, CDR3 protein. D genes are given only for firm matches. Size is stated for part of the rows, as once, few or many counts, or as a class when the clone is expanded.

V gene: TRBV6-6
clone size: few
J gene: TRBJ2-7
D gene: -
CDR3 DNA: TGTGCCAGCAGTTACATAAGATACGAGCAGTACTTC
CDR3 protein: CASSYIRYEQYF

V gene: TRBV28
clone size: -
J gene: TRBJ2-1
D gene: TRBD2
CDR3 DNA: TGTGCCAGCAGTCTGAGGCTAGCGGGGTTTTCCTACAATGAGCAGTTCTTC
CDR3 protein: CASSLRLAGFSYNEQFF

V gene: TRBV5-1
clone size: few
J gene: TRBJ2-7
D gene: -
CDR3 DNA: TGCGCCAGCAGCTTGGACAGCTTGGACTCCTACGAGCAGTACTTC
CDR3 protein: CASSLDSLDSYEQYF

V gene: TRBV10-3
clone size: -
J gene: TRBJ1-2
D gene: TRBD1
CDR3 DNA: TGTGCCATCAGCGCGACAGGGAACCATGGCTACACCTTC
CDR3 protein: CAISATGNHGYTF

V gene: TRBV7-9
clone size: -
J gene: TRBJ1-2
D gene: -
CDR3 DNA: TGTGCCAGCAGCTTGGGTACGGGTCGAACCTATGACTACACCTTC
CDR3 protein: CASSLGTGRTYDYTF

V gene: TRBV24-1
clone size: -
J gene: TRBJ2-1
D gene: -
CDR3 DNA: TGTGCCACCAGCTACAGGTCACGGGAGCAGTTCTTC
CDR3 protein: CATSYRSREQFF

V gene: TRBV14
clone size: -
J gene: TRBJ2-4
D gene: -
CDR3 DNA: TGTGCCAGCAGCCAAGATCAAAGTCGGGGCAAGGGGAGGAACATTCAGTACTTC
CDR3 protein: CASSQDQSRGKGRNIQYF

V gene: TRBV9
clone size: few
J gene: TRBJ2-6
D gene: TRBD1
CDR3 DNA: TGTGCCAGCAGCGTAGGGACAGGGGGCTCTGGGGCCAACGTCCTGACTTTC
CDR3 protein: CASSVGTGGSGANVLTF

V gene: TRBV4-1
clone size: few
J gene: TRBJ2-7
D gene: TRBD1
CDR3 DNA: TGCGCCAGCAGCCAACTAACGACAGGGGTCCACGAGCAGTACTTC
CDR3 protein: CASSQLTTGVHEQYF

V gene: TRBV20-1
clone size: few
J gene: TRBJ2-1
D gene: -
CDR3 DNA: TGCAGTGCTCCAGTAAGTTACAATGAGCAGTTCTTC
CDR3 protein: CSAPVSYNEQFF

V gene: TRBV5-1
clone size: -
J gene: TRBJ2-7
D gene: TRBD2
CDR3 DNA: TGCGCCAGCAATCTAGCGGGGGCCTACGAGCAGTACTTC
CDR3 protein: CASNLAGAYEQYF